A selection of T cell receptor beta chains follows, all from one sample in a study of T cells in Graves' hyperthyroidism and ophthalmopathy. TCRdb reprocessed the multiplex PCR reads via MiXCR and lists one record per CDR3 protein. The top ten hold approximately 54% of the sample, which has around 500,000 distinct CDR3 sequences, less than 25% seen once. Sequenced: blood. Receptors were obtained from a woman in her 70s with Graves' ophthalmopathy. Each CDR3 is given without its conserved first and last residue. The order of the fields is CDR3 protein, D gene, V gene, J gene. A D gene is named only where the DNA matches it firmly.

CDR3: ASSSLWRGDEQY
D: -
V: TRBV5-1
J: TRBJ2-7

CDR3: ASSGLQGARTEAF
D: TRBD1
V: TRBV7-2
J: TRBJ1-1

CDR3: ATQNRGRLNTGELF
D: -
V: TRBV10-3
J: TRBJ2-2

CDR3: ASSVDTDTQY
D: -
V: TRBV9
J: TRBJ2-3

CDR3: ASSFFDSINSPLH
D: -
V: TRBV12-3/TRBV12-4
J: TRBJ1-6

CDR3: ASSLSWRGAEAF
D: -
V: TRBV12-3/TRBV12-4
J: TRBJ1-1

CDR3: SASTGPLGYNEQF
D: TRBD1
V: TRBV20-1
J: TRBJ2-1

CDR3: ASSGGGTNQPQH
D: -
V: TRBV28
J: TRBJ1-5

CDR3: AWSVLRGDTQY
D: -
V: TRBV30
J: TRBJ2-3

CDR3: ASSLFGDYNEQF
D: -
V: TRBV5-1
J: TRBJ2-1

CDR3: ASSSQGPAPYEQY
D: -
V: TRBV13
J: TRBJ2-7

CDR3: ASSRLGTGDGSYNSPLH
D: TRBD1
V: TRBV6-1
J: TRBJ1-6

CDR3: AWSVQGGPQPQH
D: -
V: TRBV30
J: TRBJ1-5

CDR3: ASSALPIAVTTGEQY
D: -
V: TRBV6-1
J: TRBJ2-7

CDR3: ASEPGLNNEQF
D: TRBD2
V: TRBV12-3/TRBV12-4
J: TRBJ2-1